The entry below describes one T cell receptor beta chain. All the donors were Caucasian adults who lived in Nashville, Tennessee. The protocol was immunoSEQ multiplex PCR, while the TCRdb copy is restricted to in-frame clones and leaves out a portion. The sample has more than 2 million clones, roughly 95% seen once. This specimen comes from a study of shared clonotypes between healthy human individuals. Trimming cost V 6 bases and J 3 bases; bases outside gene matches: 9. This CDR3 contains 15 residues. Germline CDR1 and CDR2: MDHEN and SYDVKM. The sequence came from a man aged 18 to 29 in good health. The chain recombines TRBV28 with TRBJ2-7, with 9 bases lining up with TRBD2. The sequenced sample was naive CD4+ T cells sorted from blood. As to subset: CD45RA+ positively selected. The CDR3 is CASSSPGLADYEQYF. The CDR3 region has the DNA TGTGCCAGCAGCTCCCCGGGACTAGCAGACTACGAGCAGTACTTC.